These 6 T cell receptor beta chains were all obtained from the same sample, sequenced in a study of T-cell memory formation after mild COVID-19. In TCRdb, the 5' RACE reads were re-called with MiXCR into one record per CDR3 protein. The table lists 200,000 to 250,000 distinct CDR3 sequences, 25% to 35% of them singletons, with approximately 10% in the top ten. The specimen sequenced was PBMCs or a T cell subset sorted from them (not recorded which). The receptors stem from an adult woman who had mild COVID-19 (a few samples of this study predate the infection). Cell type and time point are not known.

V is TRBV5-1 and J is TRBJ1-1; maybe TRBD1 (5 bases). Trimming removed 0 bases from V and 4 bases from J, with 13 bases in between. This CDR3 has 15 residues. CDR1 is SGHRS, CDR2 YFSETQ, per germline. CDR3 sequence (DNA): TGCGCCAGCAGCTTGGGGCGTGGGGCTGGCACTGAAGCTTTCTTT. Its protein product is CASSLGRGAGTEAFF.

This clonotype was observed a few times. The V and J genes are TRBV7-2 and TRBJ2-3; 8 bases align to TRBD2. CDR1 is SGHTA and CDR2 is FQGNSA in the germline V gene. The V segment lost 5 bases and the J segment 10 bases; nucleotides outside the gene matches: 17. There are 16 residues in the CDR3. The CDR3 is CASSPVGAGPGGAQYF. In DNA, the CDR3 is TGTGCCAGCAGCCCAGTAGGGGCGGGCCCGGGGGGGGCGCAGTATTTT.

This clonotype was seen only a few times. The J gene is TRBJ1-4, the V gene TRBV12-3 or TRBV12-4; 12 nucleotides match TRBD1. This CDR3 spans 17 amino acids. Trimming took 3 bases from V and 7 from J; bases not matched to a gene: 9. The CDR3 DNA sequence: TGTGCCAGCAGTTTTAAAGGAGGGACAGGGGGCTTTGAAAAACTGTTTTTT. Translation gives CASSFKGGTGGFEKLFF.

The chain recombines TRBV4-1 with TRBJ2-2; 9 bases align to TRBD2. The CDR3 is 18 amino acids. The germline gives CDR1 MGHRA, CDR2 YSYEKL. The junction had 13 bases not matched to a gene; V was cut back by 4 bases and J by 4 bases. This CDR3 reads CASSRLPAGGLSTGELFF. As DNA, the CDR3 is TGCGCCAGCAGCCGCCTGCCCGCGGGGGGGCTGAGCACCGGGGAGCTGTTTTTT.

This clonotype occurred a few times. V and J are TRBV9 and TRBJ2-1; TRBD2 agrees at 13 bases. J lost 4 bases, V lost 2 bases, and 6 bases had no gene match. Germline V gene lookup returns CDR1 SGDLS and CDR2 YYNGEE. The CDR3 has 17 residues. The CDR3 coding sequence is TGTGCCAGCAGCGTTGGACTAGCGGGGGCCCAATACAATGAGCAGTTCTTC. This encodes CASSVGLAGAQYNEQFF.

This chain connects TRBV2 to TRBJ1-1; 12 bases line up with TRBD1. Germline CDR1 SNHLY, CDR2 FYNNEI. V shed 5 bases, J shed 10 bases, and the junction held 8 bases outside the gene matches. This CDR3 region has 14 residues. In DNA, the CDR3 is TGTGCCAGCAGTACCGGGACAGGGGGCCGGGGAGCTTTCTTT. Encoded protein: CASSTGTGGRGAFF.